These 23 T cell receptor beta chains came from one sample sequenced in a study of blood T cells in healthy people across ages. Alongside a J-beta primer mix, a sample-barcoded 5' primer served in a second PCR lasting about 6 to 11 cycles. MiXCR, applied by TCRdb to the 5' RACE reads, yields one record per CDR3 protein. The sample carries fewer than 700,000 distinct CDR3 sequences, approximately 40% recorded once. Sequenced sample: blood. Receptors were obtained from a man at least 80 years old in good health.

Concerning this clonotype itself: One base away lies a much larger clone, so this may be a sequencing read error. The chain couples TRBV7-8 to TRBJ2-1; TRBD1 agrees at 9 bases. With V trimmed by 1 base and J by 10 bases, 11 bases remained unmatched. The CDR3 runs 16 residues. CDR1 is SGHVS, CDR2 FQNEAQ, per germline. CDR3 sequence: CASSLVTGGASYEQFF. DNA of the CDR3: TGTGCCAGCAGCTTAGTTACAGGGGGCGCCTCCTACGAGCAGTTCTTC.

This clonotype showed up just once. The chain employs TRBV20-1 and TRBJ2-5, with D possibly matching TRBD1 (6 bases). The J call is uncertain, as TRBJ2-7 better fits the DNA end. This CDR3 comprises 14 residues. Germline lookup yields CDR1 DFQATT and CDR2 SNEGSKA (reference sequence). The CDR3 DNA reads as TGCAGTGCTAGCCGCGACAGGCGAAGTTACGAGCAGTACTTC. Translated, it gives CSASRDRRSYEQYF.

About this clonotype: Its ends do not fully match the called genes, so a read error is possible. The chain is built from TRBV5-6 and TRBJ1-3; D gene unclear. Germline V gene lookup returns CDR1 SGHDT and CDR2 YYEEEE. The CDR3 contains 17 residues. The CDR3 here is CASSTLGGSSSGNAIYF. CDR3 in DNA: TGTGCCAGCAGCACCTTGGGTGGCAGCAGCTCTGGAAACGCCATATATTTT.

The table lists this clonotype with a few counts. V usage is TRBV6-1 and J usage is TRBJ2-4; TRBD1 agrees at 10 bases. The last part of the DNA fits TRBJ2-7 better; the J call may be wrong. Per the germline V gene, CDR1 is MNHNS and CDR2 is SASEGT. This CDR3 is built from 14 residues. The CDR3 here is CASRRQGANYEQYF. CDR3 bases: TGTGCCAGCAGGCGACAGGGGGCTAACTACGAGCAGTACTTC.

As for this clonotype: The junction differs from germline at one of its ends, possibly a read error. The J gene is TRBJ1-1, the V gene TRBV6-5, with TRBD1 identical over 7 bases. The CDR3 runs 17 residues. Germline loops: CDR1 MNHEY, CDR2 SVGAGI. CDR3 sequence: CAGSYSMRAGGVTEAFF. The CDR3 bases are TGTGCCGGCAGTTACTCAATGAGGGCAGGGGGAGTCACTGAAGCTTTCTTT.

This clonotype appeared a single time. The CDR3 DNA follows: TGTGCCAGCAGTTTATCAGGGCTCGTAAAGACCCAGTACTTC. It encodes CASSLSGLVKTQYF. This chain links TRBV27 with TRBJ2-5; D is undetermined. This CDR3 contains 14 residues. The V end was cut by 0 bases, the J end by 6 bases, with 11 bases between. Germline loops: CDR1 MNHEY, CDR2 SMNVEV (reference sequence).

The chain combines TRBV5-1 with TRBJ2-1, with TRBD2 matching 8 bases. Germline V CDR1 and CDR2: SGHRS, YFSETQ. J lost 3 bases, V lost 6 bases, and 8 bases had no gene match. The CDR3 extends over 15 amino acids. The DNA of the CDR3 is TGCGCCAGCACTTCCGCGGGGGGCTACTACAATGAGCAGTTCTTC. It yields the protein CASTSAGGYYNEQFF.

This sequence joins TRBV20-1 and TRBJ2-3; 7 positions match TRBD2. The CDR3 is 16 residues long. After removal of 2 bases from V and 0 bases from J, the junction contained 8 bases not matched to a gene. Germline CDR1 and CDR2: DFQATT and SNEGSKA (reference sequence). CDR3 nucleotide sequence: TGCAGTGCTAGATTGCTAGCGGCAACTAGCACAGATACGCAGTATTTT. Its translation is CSARLLAATSTDTQYF.

The chain couples TRBV5-1 to TRBJ2-1; TRBD2 matches 8 bases. Germline lookup yields CDR1 SGHRS and CDR2 YFSETQ. The CDR3 is 16 amino acids. The junction had 3 bases not matched to a gene; V was cut back by 1 base and J by 0 bases. The CDR3 DNA reads as TGCGCCAGCAGCTTGACTAGCGGACCCTCCTACAATGAGCAGTTCTTC. Amino acid sequence: CASSLTSGPSYNEQFF.

V gene TRBV9 combines with J gene TRBJ2-1; 9 bases are shared with TRBD1. Germline values: CDR1 SGDLS, CDR2 YYNGEE. This CDR3 has 15 amino acids. Losses at the gene ends were 3 bases for V and 5 bases for J; bases not matched to a gene: 6. As DNA, the CDR3 is TGTGCCAGCAGCGCGAGACAGGGGGACCACAATGAGCAGTTCTTC. Encoded protein: CASSARQGDHNEQFF.

The chain employs TRBV7-3 and TRBJ2-1, with 8 positions matching TRBD1. J gave up 6 bases and V 4 bases, and 2 bases lay outside the gene matches. Germline-derived CDR1 and CDR2 are SGHTA and FQGTGA. The CDR3 has 13 residues. Here the CDR3 DNA reads TGTGCCAGCAGCTGGGGACAGGCCAATGAGCAGTTCTTC. Residues: CASSWGQANEQFF.

This chain links TRBV3-1 with TRBJ2-1; a weak D match, TRBD2 (6 bases). Deletions cut 1 base from V and 13 bases from J, with 29 bases between. In germline, CDR1 is LGHDT, CDR2 YNNKEL (reference sequence). There are 18 residues in the CDR3. The CDR3 sequence: CASSQGNAGRGMRETQFF. CDR3 bases: TGTGCCAGCAGCCAAGGAAACGCTGGGCGGGGTATGCGAGAGACCCAGTTCTTC.

The chain couples TRBV18 to TRBJ1-2; 7 bases are a match to TRBD1. Germline lookup yields CDR1 KGHSH and CDR2 LQKENI. The CDR3 is 14 amino acids. The V gene end was trimmed by 9 bases and the J gene end by 8 bases; junction bases not matched to a gene: 15. In nucleotides, the CDR3 is TGTGCCAGTTCAGCTGACAGGGCCCCTGGGGGCTACACCTTC. Translating gives CASSADRAPGGYTF.

This clonotype was observed a handful of times. The gene calls are TRBV28 and TRBJ2-3; 9 bases align to TRBD2. Germline V gene lookup returns CDR1 MDHEN and CDR2 SYDVKM. Trimming removed 4 bases from V and 1 base from J; junction bases left unmatched: 6. This CDR3 is 16 amino acids long. CDR3 sequence: CASSSPRTSGTDTQYF. DNA of the CDR3: TGTGCCAGCAGTTCGCCACGGACTAGCGGCACAGATACGCAGTATTTT.

The chain links TRBV5-1 to TRBJ2-3, with a possible D match to TRBD2 (6 bases). The V gene lost 4 bases and the J gene lost 6 bases, with 12 bases spanning the gap. CDR3 length equals 13 residues. Looked up from germline, CDR1 is SGHRS and CDR2 is YFSETQ. The chain's CDR3 is CASSGPGRDTQYF. The CDR3 DNA reads as TGCGCCAGCAGCGGGCCGGGGAGGGATACGCAGTATTTT.

For this clonotype: Its ends do not fully match the called genes, so a read error is possible. The V gene is TRBV28, the J gene TRBJ2-7; D gene uncertain. The V gene's germline CDR1 is MDHEN and CDR2 SYDVKM. The CDR3 contains 15 residues. The CDR3 DNA reads TGTGTCAGCAGTTTTGTACAGACTTCCTCCTACGAGCAGTACTTC. Translated, it gives CVSSFVQTSSYEQYF.

This clonotype was seen only a few times. V gene TRBV20-1 combines with J gene TRBJ2-7, with D tentatively TRBD1 (6 bases). This CDR3 has 12 residues. Between the trimmed V and J ends, which lost 6 bases and 2 bases, there was a span of 11 bases. Germline CDR1 and CDR2: DFQATT and SNEGSKA (reference sequence). The CDR3 DNA reads as TGCAGTGCGATGGACAGACCCTACGAGCAGTACTTC. Protein product: CSAMDRPYEQYF.

The chain recombines TRBV4-3 with TRBJ2-1, with 10 nucleotides matching TRBD2. CDR3 size: 17 residues. The V and J ends lost 0 bases and 7 bases, in that order; junction bases with no gene match: 9. The germline V gene encodes CDR1 LGHNA and CDR2 YSLEER. Here the CDR3 reads CASSQDGVAGGVNEQFF. As DNA, the CDR3 is TGCGCCAGCAGCCAAGACGGGGTAGCGGGGGGCGTGAATGAGCAGTTCTTC.

This clonotype came up a few times. The genes are TRBV12-3 or TRBV12-4 and TRBJ1-2; D is unresolved. Trimming stripped 5 bases from V and 7 bases from J, with 17 bases between. CDR3 length equals 14 residues. CDR3 protein: CASSTRHGEGGYTF. DNA of the CDR3: TGTGCCAGCAGTACCCGCCATGGTGAGGGTGGCTACACCTTC.

This clonotype was detected many times. V gene TRBV24-1 combines with J gene TRBJ2-5; D might be TRBD2 (6 bases). Trimming removed 3 bases from V and 5 bases from J, with 18 bases in between. The CDR3 loop spans 16 amino acids. The germline gives CDR1 KGHDR, CDR2 SFDVKD. The CDR3 protein is CATSDGEDIRWETQYF. The CDR3 region has the DNA TGTGCCACCAGTGATGGGGAGGACATCCGATGGGAGACCCAGTACTTC.

The chain couples TRBV2 to TRBJ1-2; TRBD1 matches at 8 bases. The junction had 14 bases not matched to a gene; V was cut back by 6 bases and J by 8 bases. The V gene's germline CDR1 is SNHLY and CDR2 FYNNEI. This CDR3 is built from 15 residues. CDR3 residues: CASSPTGQGSGGYTF. The CDR3 DNA follows: TGTGCCAGCAGCCCAACCGGACAGGGTTCAGGAGGCTACACCTTC.

V gene TRBV29-1 combines with J gene TRBJ1-1; 10 positions match TRBD1. CDR3 size: 15 residues. In germline, CDR1 is SQVTM, CDR2 ANQGSEA. V trimming: 6 bases; J trimming: 0 bases; junction bases outside the gene matches: 7. The CDR3 bases are TGCAGCGTGCGACAGGGGGCTACTGTGAACACTGAAGCTTTCTTT. Amino acids: CSVRQGATVNTEAFF. Variable domain in full (rest from reference TRBV29-1 and TRBJ1-1): SAVISQKPSRDICQRGTSLTIQCQVDSQVTMMFWYRQQPGQSLTLIATANQGSEATYESGFVIDKFPISRPNLTFSTLTVSNMSPEDSSIYLCSVRQGATVNTEAFFGQGTRLTVV.

This clonotype was counted at least ten times. The chain couples TRBV20-1 to TRBJ2-1, with D possibly matching TRBD2 (6 bases). The CDR3 covers 14 residues. Germline loops: CDR1 DFQATT, CDR2 SNEGSKA (reference sequence). Deletions cut 1 base from V and 4 bases from J, with 11 bases between. CDR3 DNA sequence: TGCAGTGCTAGAGCCGGGAGTTCGTACAATGAGCAGTTCTTC. As protein: CSARAGSSYNEQFF.